The T cell receptor beta chain described here comes from a study of blood T cell repertoires in COVID-19. Produced via immunoSEQ multiplex PCR; TCRdb's table is partial and in-frame only. The sample includes fewer than 200,000 clones, about 87% seen only once; the top ten take roughly 0.85%. V lost 3 bases, J lost 0 bases, and 3 bases lay in between. This CDR3 is 13 amino acids long. Sequenced: peripheral blood. This clonotype was sampled from a woman under 30 who had recovered from COVID-19. The V gene is TRBV12-3 or TRBV12-4, the J gene TRBJ2-4, with D hard to call. CDR3 loop: CASSLAAKNIQYF. The CDR3 bases are TGTGCCAGCAGTTTGGCAGCCAAAAACATTCAGTACTTC.